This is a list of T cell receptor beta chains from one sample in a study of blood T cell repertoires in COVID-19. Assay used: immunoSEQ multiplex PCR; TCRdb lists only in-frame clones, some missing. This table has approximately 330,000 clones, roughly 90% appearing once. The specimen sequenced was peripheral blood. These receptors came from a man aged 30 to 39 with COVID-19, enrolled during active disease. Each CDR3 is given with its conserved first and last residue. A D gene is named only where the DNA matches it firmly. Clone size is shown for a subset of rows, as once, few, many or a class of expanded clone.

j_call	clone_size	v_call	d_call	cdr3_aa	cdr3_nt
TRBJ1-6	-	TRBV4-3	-	CASSQGSGANSPLHF	TGCGCCAGCAGCCAAGGATCAGGGGCTAATTCACCCCTCCACTTT
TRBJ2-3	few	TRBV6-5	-	CASSYAYSTDTQYF	TGTGCCAGCAGTTACGCCTATAGCACAGATACGCAGTATTTT
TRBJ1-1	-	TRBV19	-	CASSRRSNTEAFF	TGTGCCAGTAGTCGGAGATCCAACACTGAAGCTTTCTTT
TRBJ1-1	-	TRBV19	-	CASSFRETEAFF	TGTGCCAGTAGTTTCAGGGAAACTGAAGCTTTCTTT
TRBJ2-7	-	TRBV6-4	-	CASRKTVNSYEQYF	TGTGCCAGCAGGAAGACAGTAAACTCCTACGAGCAGTACTTC
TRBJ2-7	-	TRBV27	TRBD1	CASSSERTGIAYEQYF	TGTGCCAGCAGCTCCGAACGGACAGGGATCGCGTACGAGCAGTACTTC
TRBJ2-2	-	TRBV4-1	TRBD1	CASSARYSGTGATGELFF	TGCGCCAGCAGCGCACGTTATTCCGGGACAGGGGCCACCGGGGAGCTGTTTTTT
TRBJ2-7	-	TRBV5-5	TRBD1	CASSPGQGAREQYF	TGTGCCAGCAGCCCGGGACAGGGGGCGAGAGAGCAGTACTTC
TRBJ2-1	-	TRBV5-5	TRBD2	CASSHSSGGRFNEQFF	TGTGCCAGCAGCCACTCCAGCGGGGGGCGGTTCAATGAGCAGTTCTTC
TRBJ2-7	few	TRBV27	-	CASSLGGADFYEQYF	TGTGCCAGCAGCCTGGGGGGGGCCGATTTCTACGAGCAGTACTTC
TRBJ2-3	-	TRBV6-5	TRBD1	CASTGQVDTQYF	TGTGCCAGCACGGGACAGGTCGATACGCAGTATTTT
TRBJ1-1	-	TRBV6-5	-	CATLRGYFTEAFF	TGTGCCACTCTCAGGGGTTATTTCACTGAAGCTTTCTTT
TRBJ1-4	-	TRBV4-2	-	CASSQEGEGTNEKLFF	TGTGCCAGCAGCCAAGAGGGGGAGGGAACTAATGAAAAACTGTTTTTT
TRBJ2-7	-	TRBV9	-	CASSRAAGANYEQYF	TGTGCCAGCAGCCGCGCTGCAGGGGCAAACTACGAGCAGTACTTC
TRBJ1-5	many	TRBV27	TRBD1	CASGAGTGVSQPQHF	TGTGCCAGCGGAGCTGGGACAGGGGTAAGTCAGCCCCAGCATTTT
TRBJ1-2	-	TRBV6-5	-	CASRSGQSYGYTF	TGTGCCAGCAGAAGTGGACAGTCCTATGGCTACACCTTC
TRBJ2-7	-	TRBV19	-	CASADTGKTYEQYF	TGTGCCAGTGCTGACACAGGGAAAACCTACGAGCAGTACTTC
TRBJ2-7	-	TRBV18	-	CASSRYGETYSYEQYF	TGTGCCAGCTCCCGCTATGGTGAAACCTACTCCTACGAGCAGTACTTC
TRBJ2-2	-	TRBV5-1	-	CASSPLVGPGELFF	TGCGCCAGCAGCCCGCTTGTGGGCCCCGGGGAGCTGTTTTTT
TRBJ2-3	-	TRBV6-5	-	CASRQNTDTQYF	TGTGCCAGCCGACAGAACACAGATACGCAGTATTTT
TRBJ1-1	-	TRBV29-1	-	CSARTLNTEAFF	TGCAGCGCAAGAACCCTAAACACTGAAGCTTTCTTT
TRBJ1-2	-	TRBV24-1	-	CATSPGSYGYTF	TGTGCCACCAGTCCGGGGAGCTATGGCTACACCTTC
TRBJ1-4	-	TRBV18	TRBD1	CASSPQTGGGEKLFF	TGTGCCAGCTCACCCCAAACAGGGGGAGGTGAAAAACTGTTTTTT
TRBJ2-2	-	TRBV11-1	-	CASSLDNWPGELFF	TGTGCCAGCAGCTTGGACAACTGGCCCGGGGAGCTGTTTTTT
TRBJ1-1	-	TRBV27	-	CASSSNRQLNTEAFF	TGTGCCAGCAGTTCGAACCGACAGCTGAACACTGAAGCTTTCTTT
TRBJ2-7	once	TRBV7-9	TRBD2	CASSWTSGYEQYF	TGTGCCAGCAGTTGGACTAGCGGCTACGAGCAGTACTTC
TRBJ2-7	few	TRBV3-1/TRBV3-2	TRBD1	CASSKILSWAGGNYEQYF	TGTGCCAGCAGCAAGATCCTTTCATGGGCAGGGGGAAACTACGAGCAGTACTTC
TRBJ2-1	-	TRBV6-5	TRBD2	CASSSLAGPTMEQFF	TGTGCCAGCAGTTCTCTAGCGGGACCCACAATGGAGCAGTTCTTC
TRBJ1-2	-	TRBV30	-	CAWSPGGGYTF	TGTGCCTGGAGTCCGGGGGGCGGCTACACCTTC
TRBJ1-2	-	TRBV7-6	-	CASSRNYGYTF	TGTGCCAGCAGCCGGAACTATGGCTACACCTTC
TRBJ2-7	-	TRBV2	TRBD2	CASRELAGEQYF	TGTGCCAGCAGGGAGCTAGCGGGCGAGCAGTACTTC
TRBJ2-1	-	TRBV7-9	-	CASSSGRRVGNEQFF	TGTGCCAGCAGCTCGGGACGGAGGGTGGGCAATGAGCAGTTCTTC
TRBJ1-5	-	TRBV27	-	CASSPKGGPYSNQPQHF	TGTGCCAGCAGTCCGAAGGGAGGGCCATATAGCAATCAGCCCCAGCATTTT
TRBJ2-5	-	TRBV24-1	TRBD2	CATSDFRDSGETQYF	TGTGCCACCAGTGATTTTAGGGATAGCGGGGAGACCCAGTACTTC
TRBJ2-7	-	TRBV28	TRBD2	CASSFFSGSYEQYF	TGTGCCAGCAGTTTCTTTAGCGGGAGCTACGAGCAGTACTTC
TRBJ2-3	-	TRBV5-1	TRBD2	CASSSTGGTDTQYF	TGCGCCAGCAGCTCGACGGGAGGAACAGATACGCAGTATTTT
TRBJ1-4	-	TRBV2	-	CASSDWGTTNEKLFF	TGTGCCAGCAGTGATTGGGGCACGACTAATGAAAAACTGTTTTTT
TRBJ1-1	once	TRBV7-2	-	CASSPDSLHMNTEAFF	TGTGCCAGCAGCCCGGACAGCCTTCACATGAACACTGAAGCTTTCTTT
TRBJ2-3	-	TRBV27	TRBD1	CASSTTGSSTDTQYF	TGTGCCAGCAGTACGACAGGGTCAAGCACAGATACGCAGTATTTT
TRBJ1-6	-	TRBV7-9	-	CASSLGVSNSPLHF	TGTGCCAGCAGCTTAGGAGTATCTAATTCACCCCTCCACTTT
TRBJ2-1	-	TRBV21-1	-	CASSKELDPDNEQFF	TGTGCCAGCAGCAAAGAGCTAGACCCCGACAATGAGCAGTTCTTC